The clone carrying this T cell receptor (beta chain) has a handful of counts. The antigen remains undetermined. Everyone who donated was a healthy Caucasian. TCRdb ran MiXCR on the 5' RACE reads and lists one entry per CDR3 protein. The repertoire holds about 240,000 distinct CDR3 sequences, with about 12% as singletons. This entry belongs to a study of identical twins. Notes on the study in general: Within cord blood, abundant beta clonotypes carried fewer insertions, but memory repertoires showed no such trend. With monozygotic twins, out-of-frame TCR alpha sharing exceeded what models estimated.

The germline V and J ends were trimmed by 2 bases and 5 bases, with 13 bases remaining between them. CDR3 size: 14 residues. Germline V gene lookup returns CDR1 SEHNR and CDR2 FQNEAQ (reference sequence). These data also formed part of another study, on yellow fever vaccine responses in identical twins.

This clonotype was sampled from a young woman in good health. What was sequenced was memory (CD45RO+) T cells sorted from blood. V is TRBV7-9 and J is TRBJ2-7; D remains ambiguous. The DNA for the CDR3 is TGTGCCAGCAGCTTAAGAAACCGAGACGACGAGCAGTACTTC. Amino acid sequence: CASSLRNRDDEQYF.